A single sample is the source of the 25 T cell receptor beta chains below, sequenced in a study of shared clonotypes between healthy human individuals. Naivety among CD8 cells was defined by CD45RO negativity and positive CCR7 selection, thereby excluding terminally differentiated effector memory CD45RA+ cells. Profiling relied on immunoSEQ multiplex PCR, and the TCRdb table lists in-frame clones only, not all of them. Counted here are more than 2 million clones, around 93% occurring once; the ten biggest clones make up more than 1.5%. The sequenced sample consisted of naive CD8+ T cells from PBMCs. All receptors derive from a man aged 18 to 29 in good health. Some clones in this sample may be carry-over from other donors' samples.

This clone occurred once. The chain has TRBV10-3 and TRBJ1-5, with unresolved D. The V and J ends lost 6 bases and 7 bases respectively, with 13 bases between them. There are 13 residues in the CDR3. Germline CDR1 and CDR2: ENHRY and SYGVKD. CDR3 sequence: CAIRDTTQQPQHF. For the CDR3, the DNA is TGTGCCATCAGAGACACTACTCAACAGCCCCAGCATTTT.

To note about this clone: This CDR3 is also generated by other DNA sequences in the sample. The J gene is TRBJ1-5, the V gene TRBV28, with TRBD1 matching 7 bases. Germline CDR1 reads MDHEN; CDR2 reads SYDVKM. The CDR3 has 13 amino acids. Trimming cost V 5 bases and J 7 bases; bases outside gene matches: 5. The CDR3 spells CASSLQGDQPQHF. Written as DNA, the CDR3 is TGTGCCAGCAGTCTGCAGGGGGACCAGCCCCAGCATTTT.

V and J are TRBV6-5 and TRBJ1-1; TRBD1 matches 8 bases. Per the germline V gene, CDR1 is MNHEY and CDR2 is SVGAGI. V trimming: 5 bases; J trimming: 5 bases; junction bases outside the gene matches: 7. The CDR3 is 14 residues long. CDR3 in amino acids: CASSETGATTEAFF. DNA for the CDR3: TGTGCCAGCAGTGAGACAGGGGCTACTACTGAAGCTTTCTTT.

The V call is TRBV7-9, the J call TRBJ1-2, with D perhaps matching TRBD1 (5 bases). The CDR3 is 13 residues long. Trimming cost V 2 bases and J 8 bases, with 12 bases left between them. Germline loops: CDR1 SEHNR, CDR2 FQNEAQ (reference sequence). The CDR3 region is CASSLSTREGYTF. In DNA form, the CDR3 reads TGTGCCAGCAGCTTATCTACCAGGGAAGGCTACACCTTC.

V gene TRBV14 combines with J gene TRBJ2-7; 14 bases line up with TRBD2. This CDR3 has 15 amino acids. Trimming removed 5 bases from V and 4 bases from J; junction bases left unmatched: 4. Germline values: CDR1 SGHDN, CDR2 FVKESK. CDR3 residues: CASSSGLAGAYEQYF. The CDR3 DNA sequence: TGTGCCAGCAGCTCGGGACTAGCGGGAGCGTACGAGCAGTACTTC.

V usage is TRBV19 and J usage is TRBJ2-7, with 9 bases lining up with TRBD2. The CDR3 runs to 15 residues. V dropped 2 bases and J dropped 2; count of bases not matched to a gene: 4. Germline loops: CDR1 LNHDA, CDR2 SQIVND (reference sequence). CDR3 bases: TGTGCCAGTAGTATATGGGCTAGCGGGACCTACGAGCAGTACTTC. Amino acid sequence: CASSIWASGTYEQYF.

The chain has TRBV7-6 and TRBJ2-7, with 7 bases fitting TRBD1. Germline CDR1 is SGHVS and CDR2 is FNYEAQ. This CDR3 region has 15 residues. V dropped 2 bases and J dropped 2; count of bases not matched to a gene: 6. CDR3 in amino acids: CASSLSPGQTYEQYF. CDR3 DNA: TGTGCCAGCAGCTTATCACCGGGACAGACCTACGAGCAGTACTTC.

The CDR3: CAITPAGVLNTYEQYF. CDR3 nucleotides: TGTGCCATCACCCCAGCGGGAGTACTGAACACATACGAGCAGTACTTC. The J gene is TRBJ2-7, the V gene TRBV10-3; 8 positions match TRBD2. This CDR3 comprises 16 residues. J gave up 4 bases and V 7 bases, and 15 bases lay outside the gene matches. Germline V gene lookup returns CDR1 ENHRY and CDR2 SYGVKD.

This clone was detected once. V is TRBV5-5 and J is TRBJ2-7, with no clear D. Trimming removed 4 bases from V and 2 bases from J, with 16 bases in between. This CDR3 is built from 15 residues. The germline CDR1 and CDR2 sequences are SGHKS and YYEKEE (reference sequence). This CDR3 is CASSPGRTAAYEQYF. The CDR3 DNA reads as TGTGCCAGCAGCCCAGGTAGGACGGCAGCCTACGAGCAGTACTTC.

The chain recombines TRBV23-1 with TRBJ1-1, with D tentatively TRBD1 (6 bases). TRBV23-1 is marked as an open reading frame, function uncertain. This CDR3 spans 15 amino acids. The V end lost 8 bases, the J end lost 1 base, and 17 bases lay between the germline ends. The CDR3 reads CASDQGITENTEAFF. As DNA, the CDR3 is TGCGCCAGCGACCAGGGGATCACGGAGAACACTGAAGCTTTCTTT.

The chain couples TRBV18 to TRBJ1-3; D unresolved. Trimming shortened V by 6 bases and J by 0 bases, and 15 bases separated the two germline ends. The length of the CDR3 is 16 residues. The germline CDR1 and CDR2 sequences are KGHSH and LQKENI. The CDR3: CASSHLSKVSGNTIYF. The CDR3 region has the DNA TGTGCCAGCTCTCACCTCTCGAAGGTCTCTGGAAACACCATATATTTT.

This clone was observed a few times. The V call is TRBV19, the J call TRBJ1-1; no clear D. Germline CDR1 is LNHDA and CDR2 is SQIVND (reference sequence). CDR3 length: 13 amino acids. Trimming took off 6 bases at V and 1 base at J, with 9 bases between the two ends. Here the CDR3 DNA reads TGTGCCAGTAGCGAGTCCTCGAACACTGAAGCTTTCTTT. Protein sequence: CASSESSNTEAFF.

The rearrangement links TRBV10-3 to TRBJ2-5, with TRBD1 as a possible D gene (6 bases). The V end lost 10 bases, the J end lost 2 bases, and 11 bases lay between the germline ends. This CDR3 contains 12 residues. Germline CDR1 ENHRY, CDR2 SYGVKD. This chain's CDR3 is CATRTEQETQYF. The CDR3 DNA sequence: TGTGCCACTAGGACAGAGCAAGAGACCCAGTACTTC.

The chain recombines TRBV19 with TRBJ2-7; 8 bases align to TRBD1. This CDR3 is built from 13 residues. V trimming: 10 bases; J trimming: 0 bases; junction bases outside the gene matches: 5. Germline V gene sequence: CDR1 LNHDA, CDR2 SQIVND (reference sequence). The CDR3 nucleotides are TGTGCCACCGGACAGGGAAGCTCCTACGAGCAGTACTTC. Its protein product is CATGQGSSYEQYF.

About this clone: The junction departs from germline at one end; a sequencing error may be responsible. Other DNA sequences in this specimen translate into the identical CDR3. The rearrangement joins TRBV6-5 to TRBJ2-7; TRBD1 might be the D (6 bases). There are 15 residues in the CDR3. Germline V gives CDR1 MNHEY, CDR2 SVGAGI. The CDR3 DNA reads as TGCGCCAGCAGTTCCTCCGGGACAAGGTCGTTGGAGCAGTACTTC. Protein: CASSSSGTRSLEQYF.

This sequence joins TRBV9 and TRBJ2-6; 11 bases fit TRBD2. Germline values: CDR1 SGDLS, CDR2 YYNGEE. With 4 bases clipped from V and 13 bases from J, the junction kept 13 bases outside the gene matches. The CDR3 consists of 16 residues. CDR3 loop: CASSSRTSGPTSVLTF. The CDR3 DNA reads TGTGCCAGCAGCTCCCGGACTAGCGGGCCGACGTCAGTCCTGACTTTC.

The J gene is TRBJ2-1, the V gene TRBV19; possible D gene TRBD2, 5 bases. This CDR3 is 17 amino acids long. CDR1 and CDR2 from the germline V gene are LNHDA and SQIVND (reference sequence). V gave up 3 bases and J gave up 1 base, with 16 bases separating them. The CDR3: CASSISWARTSYNEQFF. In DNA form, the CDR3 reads TGTGCCAGTAGTATTTCATGGGCCCGGACTTCCTACAATGAGCAGTTCTTC.

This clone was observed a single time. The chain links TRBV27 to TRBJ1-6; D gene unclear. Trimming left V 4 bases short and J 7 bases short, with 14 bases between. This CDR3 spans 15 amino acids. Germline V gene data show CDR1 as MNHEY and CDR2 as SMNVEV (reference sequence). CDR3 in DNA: TGTGCCAGCAGTTCCCGGGAAGGGCCGAATTCACCCCTCCACTTT. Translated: CASSSREGPNSPLHF.

In nucleotides, the CDR3 is TGTGCCAGCAGCAAAAGTCGGGGGCCGGTCGAAAAACTGTTTTTT. This codes for CASSKSRGPVEKLFF. The chain employs TRBV21-1 and TRBJ1-4. TRBV21-1 is labeled a pseudogene. This CDR3 is 15 amino acids long.

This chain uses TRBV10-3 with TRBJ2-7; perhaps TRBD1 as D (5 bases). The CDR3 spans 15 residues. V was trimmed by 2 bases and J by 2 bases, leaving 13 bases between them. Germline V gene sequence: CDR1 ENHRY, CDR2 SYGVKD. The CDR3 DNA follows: TGTGCCATCAGTGAGCCGCAGGGTTTTCCCTACGAGCAGTACTTC. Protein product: CAISEPQGFPYEQYF.

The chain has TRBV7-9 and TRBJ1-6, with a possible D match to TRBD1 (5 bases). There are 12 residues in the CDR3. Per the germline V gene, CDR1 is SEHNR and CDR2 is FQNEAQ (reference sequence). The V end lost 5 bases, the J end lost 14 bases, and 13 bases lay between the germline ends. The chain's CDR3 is CASSLVGGALHF. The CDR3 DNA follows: TGTGCCAGCAGCCTAGTAGGAGGGGCCCTCCACTTT. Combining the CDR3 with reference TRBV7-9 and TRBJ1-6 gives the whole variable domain DTGVSQNPRHKITKRGQNVTFRCDPISEHNRLYWYRQTLGQGPEFLTYFQNEAQLEKSRLLSDRFSAERPKGSFSTLEIQRTEQGDSAMYLCASSLVGGALHFGNGTRLTVT.

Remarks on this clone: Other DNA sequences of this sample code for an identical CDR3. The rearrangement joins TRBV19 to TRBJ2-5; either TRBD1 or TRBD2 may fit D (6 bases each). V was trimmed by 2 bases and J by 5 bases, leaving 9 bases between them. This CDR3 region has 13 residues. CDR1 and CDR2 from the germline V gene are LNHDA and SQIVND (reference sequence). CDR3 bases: TGTGCCAGTAGTATACGGGGGCGGGAGACCCAGTACTTC. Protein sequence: CASSIRGRETQYF.

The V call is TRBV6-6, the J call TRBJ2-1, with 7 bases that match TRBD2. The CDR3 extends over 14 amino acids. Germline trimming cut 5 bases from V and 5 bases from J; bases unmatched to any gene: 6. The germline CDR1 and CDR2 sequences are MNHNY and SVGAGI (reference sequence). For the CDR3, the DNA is TGTGCCAGCAGTCACCGGGACTACCACAATGAGCAGTTCTTC. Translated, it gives CASSHRDYHNEQFF.

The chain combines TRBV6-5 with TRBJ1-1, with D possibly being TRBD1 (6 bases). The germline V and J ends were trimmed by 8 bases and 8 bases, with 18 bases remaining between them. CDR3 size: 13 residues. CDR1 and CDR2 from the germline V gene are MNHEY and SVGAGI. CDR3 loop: CASAAGASSEAFF. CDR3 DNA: TGTGCCAGCGCGGCAGGGGCTTCTTCGGAAGCTTTCTTT.

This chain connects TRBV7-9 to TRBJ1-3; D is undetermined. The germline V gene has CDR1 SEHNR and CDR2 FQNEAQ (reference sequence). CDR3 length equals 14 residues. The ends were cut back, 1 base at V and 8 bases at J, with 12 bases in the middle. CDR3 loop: CASSLDLLPDTIYF. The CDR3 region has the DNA TGTGCCAGCAGCTTAGACCTTTTACCGGACACCATATATTTT. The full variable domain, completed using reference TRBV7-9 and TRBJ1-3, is DTGVSQNPRHKITKRGQNVTFRCDPISEHNRLYWYRQTLGQGPEFLTYFQNEAQLEKSRLLSDRFSAERPKGSFSTLEIQRTEQGDSAMYLCASSLDLLPDTIYFGEGSWLTVV.